The 8 T cell receptor beta chains given below trace back to one sample, sequenced in a study of T cell responses to AZD1222 COVID-19 vaccine. Profiled with immunoSEQ multiplex PCR; TCRdb holds only in-frame clones, not every one. The sample consists of about 110,000 clones, 70% to 90% of them appearing once. Specimen: peripheral blood, collected on day 0 of AZD1222 vaccination. These receptors originate from an adult in good health.

The chain employs TRBV9 and TRBJ1-4; D ambiguous. CDR1 and CDR2 (germline): SGDLS, YYNGEE. CDR3 length equals 14 residues. V lost 6 bases and J 3 bases, leaving 12 bases between the germline ends. CDR3 DNA: TGTGCCAGCACCTCTGGGAATTCTAATGAAAAACTGTTTTTT. This translates into CASTSGNSNEKLFF.

V usage is TRBV15 and J usage is TRBJ1-5; D is unclear. The CDR3 is made up of 15 amino acids. Germline CDR1 is LNHNV and CDR2 is YYDKDF (reference sequence). V was cut by 5 bases and J by 0 bases, with 11 bases left in between. CDR3 DNA sequence: TGTGCCACCAGCCAAGAAGGAAATAGCAATCAGCCCCAGCATTTT. Its translation is CATSQEGNSNQPQHF.

V usage is TRBV4-1 and J usage is TRBJ1-1; unclear D gene. This CDR3 is built from 15 residues. Looked up from germline, CDR1 is MGHRA and CDR2 is YSYEKL. Trimming took 0 bases from V and 1 from J, leaving 9 bases between them. In DNA, the CDR3 is TGCGCCAGCAGCCAAGATTCTGGCCCGAACACTGAAGCTTTCTTT. It encodes CASSQDSGPNTEAFF.

This chain links TRBV28 with TRBJ1-5; D remains unclear. The germline V gene has CDR1 MDHEN and CDR2 SYDVKM. Trimming pared 1 base from V and 2 bases from J, leaving 6 bases between. This CDR3 contains 14 residues. Here the CDR3 reads CASSLYGGNQPQHF. As DNA, the CDR3 is TGTGCCAGCAGTTTATATGGGGGCAATCAGCCCCAGCATTTT.

The chain is built from TRBV7-9 and TRBJ1-1, with D maybe TRBD1 (5 bases). The germline V gene has CDR1 SEHNR and CDR2 FQNEAQ (reference sequence). The CDR3 is 15 amino acids. The germline V and J ends were trimmed by 5 bases and 8 bases, with 21 bases remaining between them. This chain's CDR3 is CASSLGAISKDEAFF. The CDR3 DNA follows: TGTGCCAGCAGCCTCGGGGCAATCTCAAAAGACGAAGCTTTCTTT.

This sequence joins TRBV7-2 and TRBJ2-5; TRBD2 agrees at 7 bases. Germline trimming cut 2 bases from V and 5 bases from J; bases unmatched to any gene: 5. CDR1 is SGHTA, CDR2 FQGNSA, per germline. The CDR3 is 14 amino acids. Written as DNA, the CDR3 is TGTGCCAGCAGCTTAACAAGGGGAGGGGAGACCCAGTACTTC. Protein sequence: CASSLTRGGETQYF.

In its sample, this clone was seen once. V gene TRBV6-5 combines with J gene TRBJ2-2; D might be TRBD1 (7 bases). The CDR3 sequence is 14 residues long. Trimming pared 6 bases from V and 4 bases from J, leaving 12 bases between. Germline CDR1 is MNHEY and CDR2 is SVGAGI. The CDR3 bases are TGTGCCAGCAGGGCAGGGGGGCTCACCGGGGAGCTGTTTTTT. This codes for CASRAGGLTGELFF.

The rearrangement links TRBV6-2 or TRBV6-3 to TRBJ1-5; unclear D gene. CDR1 and CDR2 from the germline V gene are MNHEY and SVGEGT. This CDR3 has 14 residues. V lost 6 bases and J 0 bases, leaving 9 bases between the germline ends. The CDR3 loop is CASSGPNSNQPQHF. The CDR3 DNA reads as TGTGCCAGCAGCGGACCGAATAGCAATCAGCCCCAGCATTTT.